A selection of T cell receptor beta chains follows, all from one sample in a study of cytomegalovirus exposure and HLA in healthy donors. Libraries were prepared by immunoSEQ multiplex PCR; TCRdb keeps only in-frame clonotypes and omits some of them. The data show 200,000 to 300,000 clones, around 90% seen once. Sequencing used PBMCs. The receptors were sampled from a woman younger than 45 in good health and CMV-seronegative. Both conserved end residues are part of each CDR3. A D gene is named only where the DNA matches it firmly. Only some rows state a clone size, as once, few, many or a class for expanded clones.

d_call	v_call	j_call	clone_size	cdr3_aa	cdr3_nt
-	TRBV5-1	TRBJ1-1	-	CASSFVGADTEAFF	TGCGCCAGCAGCTTCGTGGGGGCTGACACTGAAGCTTTCTTT
TRBD2	TRBV29-1	TRBJ2-2	-	CSVDAGANTGELFF	TGCAGCGTTGACGCGGGAGCGAACACCGGGGAGCTGTTTTTT
TRBD2	TRBV7-9	TRBJ2-7	-	CASTLGPSGSYEQYF	TGTGCCAGCACTTTGGGTCCTAGCGGATCCTACGAGCAGTACTTC
-	TRBV4-3	TRBJ2-6	-	CASSQDRQVAGANVLTF	TGCGCCAGCAGCCAAGATCGACAGGTAGCTGGGGCCAACGTCCTGACTTTC
-	TRBV18	TRBJ1-5	-	CASSPQGRDQPQHF	TGTGCCAGCTCACCACAGGGCAGGGATCAGCCCCAGCATTTT
-	TRBV27	TRBJ2-7	once	CASSQGPDYEQYF	TGTGCCAGCAGCCAGGGGCCAGACTACGAGCAGTACTTC
-	TRBV7-9	TRBJ2-2	-	CASSSRDTGELFF	TGTGCCAGCAGCTCCCGGGATACCGGGGAGCTGTTTTTT
TRBD2	TRBV5-1	TRBJ2-4	-	CASSSSGITLAKNIQYF	TGCGCCAGCAGCTCTAGCGGGATCACCCTAGCCAAAAACATTCAGTACTTC
TRBD1	TRBV5-1	TRBJ2-6	-	CASSRGQGDGANVLTF	TGCGCCAGCAGCCGTGGACAGGGTGATGGGGCCAACGTCCTGACTTTC
TRBD1	TRBV27	TRBJ1-5	-	CASRLTGEGSNQPQHF	TGTGCCAGCAGACTTACAGGGGAAGGGAGCAATCAGCCCCAGCATTTT
TRBD2	TRBV7-9	TRBJ2-5	-	CASSPPGLAGETQYF	TGTGCCAGCAGCCCCCCGGGACTAGCGGGAGAGACCCAGTACTTC
-	TRBV7-8	TRBJ2-1	-	CASSSTGSYNEQFF	TGTGCCAGCAGCTCGACAGGTTCCTACAATGAGCAGTTCTTC
-	TRBV30	TRBJ1-2	-	CAFSPDSGGYTF	TGTGCCTTTAGTCCAGATTCCGGCGGCTACACCTTC
-	TRBV29-1	TRBJ2-3	-	CSVALTQDTQYF	TGCAGCGTTGCCCTGACACAAGATACGCAGTATTTT
TRBD1	TRBV2	TRBJ1-1	-	CASRVQGAEAFF	TGTGCCAGCAGGGTTCAGGGGGCTGAAGCTTTCTTT
-	TRBV29-1	TRBJ1-1	-	CSAEGGRRTEAFF	TGCAGCGCCGAAGGGGGGCGGAGGACTGAAGCTTTCTTT
-	TRBV7-3	TRBJ2-3	-	CAPKIQARTDTQYF	TGTGCCCCCAAGATCCAGGCCCGCACAGATACGCAGTATTTT
-	TRBV7-2	TRBJ1-2	-	CASSQMRGSGIRGGYTF	TGTGCCAGCAGCCAAATGCGCGGGTCAGGGATACGTGGTGGCTACACCTTC
-	TRBV23-1	TRBJ2-6	once	CASRAPSAISPGANVLTF	TGCGCCAGCAGAGCCCCTAGCGCGATCTCCCCTGGGGCCAACGTCCTGACTTTC
-	TRBV29-1	TRBJ2-1	-	CSVSDQEQFF	TGCAGCGTTTCCGACCAGGAGCAGTTCTTC
-	TRBV11-3	TRBJ2-6	-	CASSSISGANVLTF	TGTGCCAGCAGCTCCATCTCTGGGGCCAACGTCCTGACTTTC
-	TRBV19	TRBJ2-2	-	CASKGGRGVLTGELFF	TGTGCCAGTAAGGGGGGGAGAGGGGTCCTCACCGGGGAGCTGTTTTTT
TRBD2	TRBV15	TRBJ2-4	-	CATSRGLAGSKNIQYF	TGTGCCACCAGCAGAGGACTAGCGGGGTCCAAAAACATTCAGTACTTC
TRBD2	TRBV5-1	TRBJ2-1	once	CASSIRLAGGNEQFF	TGCGCCAGCAGCATAAGACTAGCGGGGGGCAATGAGCAGTTCTTC
-	TRBV27	TRBJ2-3	-	CASSFLNTDTQYF	TGTGCCAGCAGTTTCCTAAACACAGATACGCAGTATTTT
-	TRBV6-5	TRBJ1-2	-	CASSPDPNYGYTF	TGTGCCAGCAGTCCGGACCCTAACTATGGCTACACCTTC
TRBD1	TRBV28	TRBJ2-1	-	CASSLGQVYNEQFF	TGTGCCAGCAGCCTCGGACAGGTCTACAATGAGCAGTTCTTC
TRBD2	TRBV15	TRBJ2-7	once	CATRRARSGTYEQYF	TGTGCCACCAGGAGAGCCAGGAGCGGGACCTACGAGCAGTACTTC
-	TRBV4-1	TRBJ2-7	-	CASSQGGAYTIYEQYF	TGCGCCAGCAGCCAAGGAGGGGCCTACACAATCTACGAGCAGTACTTC
-	TRBV5-1	TRBJ2-5	-	CASSNGVVGAGETQYF	TGCGCCAGCAGTAATGGGGTGGTAGGCGCTGGGGAGACCCAGTACTTC
-	TRBV7-2	TRBJ2-5	-	CASSLGAGAETQYF	TGTGCCAGCAGCTTGGGAGCGGGCGCGGAGACCCAGTACTTC
-	TRBV19	TRBJ2-7	-	CASSAAGTPVYEQYF	TGTGCCAGTAGTGCAGCCGGGACTCCGGTCTACGAGCAGTACTTC
TRBD1	TRBV11-1	TRBJ2-7	-	CASSYDRGPSEQYF	TGTGCCAGCAGCTACGACAGGGGGCCGAGCGAGCAGTACTTC
TRBD1	TRBV18	TRBJ2-3	-	CASSPLQGGYTDTQYF	TGTGCCAGCTCACCTCTACAGGGGGGATACACAGATACGCAGTATTTT
-	TRBV7-7	TRBJ1-5	-	CASSLRGTDGNQPQHF	TGTGCCAGCAGCTTACGGGGCACAGATGGCAATCAGCCCCAGCATTTT
-	TRBV5-1	TRBJ2-2	-	CASSLGMNTGELFF	TGCGCCAGCAGCTTGGGAATGAACACCGGGGAGCTGTTTTTT
-	TRBV2	TRBJ1-2	once	CASSERGSYYGYTF	TGTGCCAGCAGTGAAAGAGGCAGCTACTATGGCTACACCTTC
TRBD1	TRBV28	TRBJ2-7	-	CASSRGGTGGVYEQYF	TGTGCCAGCAGCCGAGGGGGGACAGGGGGTGTCTACGAGCAGTACTTC
-	TRBV4-1	TRBJ1-1	-	CASSQPHRENTEAFF	TGCGCCAGCAGCCAACCCCACAGGGAGAACACTGAAGCTTTCTTT
TRBD1	TRBV5-1	TRBJ2-1	-	CASSLVAVATGSYNEQFF	TGCGCCAGCAGCTTGGTTGCCGTTGCGACAGGGTCCTACAATGAGCAGTTCTTC